These 30 T cell receptor beta chains were sequenced from one sample in a study of cytomegalovirus exposure and HLA in healthy donors. With 60 Vbeta and 13 Jbeta primers, the PCR was carried out. Produced via immunoSEQ multiplex PCR; TCRdb's table is partial and in-frame only. The sample has 150,000 to 200,000 clones, 65% to 85% seen once; the top ten hold roughly 7.1%. What was sequenced was PBMCs. These receptors all stem from a man between 35 and 55 years old in good health and CMV-seropositive.

The J gene is TRBJ1-2, the V gene TRBV19; 10 bases line up with TRBD1. The trim removed 7 bases at V and 2 bases at J, leaving 4 bases unmatched. Germline values: CDR1 LNHDA, CDR2 SQIVND (reference sequence). CDR3 length: 14 residues. The CDR3 is CASTRTGGNYGYTF. CDR3 nucleotide sequence: TGTGCCAGTACCAGGACAGGGGGGAACTATGGCTACACCTTC.

This chain connects TRBV11-3 to TRBJ2-2; TRBD1 matches 8 bases. The CDR3 is made up of 15 amino acids. With V trimmed by 3 bases and J by 5 bases, 5 bases remained unmatched. The germline V gene encodes CDR1 SGHNT and CDR2 YENEEA. This CDR3 reads CASSLDRDPTGELFF. CDR3 DNA: TGTGCCAGCAGCTTGGACAGGGATCCGACCGGGGAGCTGTTTTTT.

About this clone itself: Other DNA sequences in the sample encode the same CDR3. The V and J genes are TRBV9 and TRBJ2-1, with a weak D call TRBD2 (6 bases). The germline V and J ends were trimmed by 0 bases and 1 base, with 8 bases remaining between them. Germline loops: CDR1 SGDLS, CDR2 YYNGEE. The CDR3 has 15 amino acids. DNA of the CDR3: TGTGCCAGCAGCGTAGGTGGGGGGTCCTACAATGAGCAGTTCTTC. Its translation is CASSVGGGSYNEQFF. Full variable domain (rest looked up from reference TRBV9 and TRBJ2-1): DSGVTQTPKHLITATGQRVTLRCSPRSGDLSVYWYQQSLDQGLQFLIQYYNGEERAKGNILERFSAQQFPDLHSELNLSSLELGDSALYFCASSVGGGSYNEQFFGPGTRLTVL.

The rearrangement uses TRBV6-5 and TRBJ2-5; 11 nucleotides agree with TRBD2. Matching the DNA end better, TRBJ2-7 makes the J call doubtful. The CDR3 runs to 14 residues. From germline, CDR1 is MNHEY and CDR2 SVGAGI. The CDR3 DNA reads TGTGCCAGCAGTTACGAGACTAGCGGGGTCGAGCAGTACTTC. Translating it yields CASSYETSGVEQYF.

This clone has only a few counts. The chain links TRBV6-5 to TRBJ1-5, with D tentatively TRBD1 (6 bases). CDR3 size: 15 residues. V lost 2 bases and J 0 bases, leaving 8 bases between the germline ends. CDR1 is MNHEY and CDR2 is SVGAGI in the germline V gene. In DNA, the CDR3 is TGTGCCAGCAGTTACCGACAGGCTAGCAATCAGCCCCAGCATTTT. This encodes CASSYRQASNQPQHF.

With respect to this clone: With a far larger clone one base away, a read error is the likely cause. This chain connects TRBV25-1 to TRBJ1-1; 9 bases fit TRBD1. This CDR3 has 13 residues. V was clipped by 6 bases and J by 1 base; unmatched bases: 0. CDR1 and CDR2 from the germline V gene are MGHDK and SYGVNS. CDR3 coding DNA: TGTGCCAGCAGGGACAGGGGGAACACTGAAGCTTTCTTT. Translating gives CASRDRGNTEAFF.

Only one count was recorded for this clone. The V call is TRBV7-9, the J call TRBJ1-5, with D possibly TRBD1 on 5 matching bases. CDR1 is SEHNR and CDR2 is FQNEAQ in the germline V gene (reference sequence). The CDR3 runs 14 residues. Trimming removed 5 bases at V and 9 bases at J, with 17 bases between. The CDR3 reads CASSPTSTVSPQHF. The CDR3 DNA reads TGTGCCAGCAGCCCTACCTCGACAGTGTCGCCCCAGCATTTT.

J is TRBJ2-7 and V is TRBV4-1, with 8 bases matching TRBD2. CDR1 and CDR2 (germline): MGHRA, YSYEKL. The CDR3 runs 14 residues. J gave up 2 bases and V 4 bases, and 4 bases lay outside the gene matches. The CDR3 nucleotides are TGCGCCAGCAGCCTTGCGGGGGGTACCTACGAGCAGTACTTC. Residues: CASSLAGGTYEQYF.

This clone was detected only once. The chain joins TRBV10-3 to TRBJ2-6; 10 bases line up with TRBD1. This CDR3 has 19 amino acids. Germline V CDR1 and CDR2: ENHRY, SYGVKD. With V trimmed by 7 bases and J by 0 bases, 12 bases remained unmatched. The CDR3 loop reads CAIKQRGDRGLSGANVLTF. The CDR3 bases are TGTGCCATCAAGCAGAGGGGGGACAGGGGCCTCTCTGGGGCCAACGTCCTGACTTTC.

The chain employs TRBV11-2 and TRBJ2-7, with TRBD1 as a possible D gene (5 bases). Trimming cost V 1 base and J 3 bases, with 16 bases left between them. This CDR3 comprises 16 residues. The germline V gene encodes CDR1 SGHAT and CDR2 FQNNGV. The CDR3 reads CASSLGQGLYRYEQYF. Here the CDR3 DNA reads TGTGCCAGCAGCTTAGGGCAGGGTTTATATCGCTACGAGCAGTACTTC.

This sequence joins TRBV19 and TRBJ1-1, with D possibly matching TRBD1 (5 bases). The CDR3 is made up of 16 amino acids. V was trimmed by 2 bases and J by 3 bases, leaving 16 bases between them. Germline CDR1 and CDR2: LNHDA and SQIVND (reference sequence). The CDR3: CASSIKRGAGHTEAFF. In DNA form, the CDR3 reads TGTGCCAGTAGTATAAAGAGGGGCGCGGGGCACACTGAAGCTTTCTTT.

This chain connects TRBV30 to TRBJ2-7; the D is unclear. V lost 0 bases and J 1 base, leaving 10 bases between the germline ends. The germline V gene encodes CDR1 GTSNPN and CDR2 SVGIG (reference sequence). The CDR3 sequence is 14 residues long. The CDR3 DNA sequence: TGTGCCTGGAGTGTATGGCCCATATCCTACGAGCAGTACTTC. Residues: CAWSVWPISYEQYF.

The CDR3 DNA follows: TGTGCCAGCAGACCTAGATGGTTCACAGATACGCAGTATTTT. Translation gives CASRPRWFTDTQYF. The chain has TRBV7-8 and TRBJ2-3, with D unresolved. The CDR3 is made up of 14 amino acids. Trimming shortened V by 6 bases and J by 2 bases, and 12 bases separated the two germline ends. Looked up from germline, CDR1 is SGHVS and CDR2 is FQNEAQ.

The rearrangement uses TRBV11-2 and TRBJ2-1, with D possibly being TRBD1 (5 bases). This CDR3 has 16 residues. Trimming took off 2 bases at V and 0 bases at J, with 11 bases between the two ends. Germline CDR1 and CDR2: SGHAT and FQNNGV. In DNA, the CDR3 is TGTGCCAGCAGCTTAACGGACACGAGCTCCTACAATGAGCAGTTCTTC. Translated: CASSLTDTSSYNEQFF.

The chain employs TRBV7-9 and TRBJ2-7; 10 nucleotides match TRBD1. V lost 5 bases, J lost 6 bases, and 10 bases stayed unmatched. The germline V gene has CDR1 SEHNR and CDR2 FQNEAQ (reference sequence). CDR3 size: 15 residues. For the CDR3, the DNA is TGTGCCAGCAGCCCCAGGGACAGGGGTATTGGCGAGCAGTACTTC. Its protein is CASSPRDRGIGEQYF.

This sequence joins TRBV6-6 and TRBJ1-5, with 8 nucleotides matching TRBD1. J lost 6 bases, V lost 5 bases, and 9 bases had no gene match. CDR3 length: 15 residues. Germline lookup yields CDR1 MNHNY and CDR2 SVGAGI (reference sequence). The CDR3 DNA follows: TGTGCCAGCAGTCAAGACAGGGGAGGGAGTCAGCCCCAGCATTTT. Translating gives CASSQDRGGSQPQHF.

V gene TRBV6-5 combines with J gene TRBJ2-4, with a tentative D call TRBD1 (6 bases). The ends were cut back, 7 bases at V and 0 bases at J, with 10 bases in the middle. This CDR3 contains 14 residues. Germline CDR1 and CDR2: MNHEY and SVGAGI. As DNA, the CDR3 is TGTGCCAGCACCCGGACAGAAGCCAAAAACATTCAGTACTTC. It is translated as CASTRTEAKNIQYF.

The rearrangement links TRBV10-3 to TRBJ1-5, with 7 bases aligning to TRBD1. The length of the CDR3 is 13 residues. Germline lookup yields CDR1 ENHRY and CDR2 SYGVKD. The V segment lost 6 bases and the J segment 7 bases; nucleotides outside the gene matches: 6. CDR3 sequence: CAISDRAGQPQHF. The CDR3 region has the DNA TGTGCCATCAGCGACAGGGCCGGGCAGCCCCAGCATTTT.

This clone was recorded once. The chain is built from TRBV2 and TRBJ2-3, with TRBD1 identical over 11 bases. The junction had 7 bases not matched to a gene; V was cut back by 5 bases and J by 6 bases. The CDR3 consists of 15 residues. CDR1 is SNHLY and CDR2 is FYNNEI in the germline V gene. CDR3 residues: CASSLGQGAEDTQYF. The DNA for the CDR3 is TGTGCCAGCAGTCTTGGACAGGGGGCGGAGGATACGCAGTATTTT. The variable domain in full, with the rest retrieved from reference TRBV2 and TRBJ2-3, is EPEVTQTPSHQVTQMGQEVILRCVPISNHLYFYWYRQILGQKVEFLVSFYNNEISEKSEIFDDQFSVERPDGSNFTLKIRSTKLEDSAMYFCASSLGQGAEDTQYFGPGTRLTVL.

This clone was recorded once. The chain has TRBV27 and TRBJ1-1; 8 bases are shared with TRBD1. Trimming took 6 bases from V and 5 from J; bases not matched to a gene: 11. Germline CDR1 and CDR2: MNHEY and SMNVEV (reference sequence). The CDR3 is 15 amino acids. Written as DNA, the CDR3 is TGTGCCAGCAGCCCATCCCAGGGGGCGAGGACTGAAGCTTTCTTT. Its protein product is CASSPSQGARTEAFF.

In its sample, this clone was seen a few times. The chain joins TRBV6-6 to TRBJ2-7, with D unresolved. The CDR3 length is 14 residues. Per the germline V gene, CDR1 is MNHNY and CDR2 is SVGAGI (reference sequence). V lost 5 bases, J lost 3 bases, and 14 bases lay in between. The chain's CDR3 is CASSKGRPSYEQYF. DNA of the CDR3: TGTGCCAGCAGTAAAGGCAGGCCGAGCTACGAGCAGTACTTC.

This clone was observed a single time. The CDR3 nucleotides are TGTGCCAGCAGTCCCCGTCGGACAGGGAATTCACCCCTCCACTTT. It is translated as CASSPRRTGNSPLHF. V usage is TRBV27 and J usage is TRBJ1-6; 8 positions match TRBD1. The V segment lost 5 bases and the J segment 7 bases; nucleotides outside the gene matches: 7. Germline-derived CDR1 and CDR2 are MNHEY and SMNVEV (reference sequence). The CDR3 length is 15 residues.

On this clone itself: Other DNA sequences within the sample encode an identical CDR3. This sequence joins TRBV6-5 and TRBJ1-5; D is unclear. This CDR3 has 15 residues. Germline V CDR1 and CDR2: MNHEY, SVGAGI. The V end lost 6 bases, the J end lost 0 bases, and 12 bases lay between the germline ends. The CDR3 region is CASSPAGNSNQPQHF. In nucleotides, the CDR3 is TGTGCCAGCAGCCCCGCGGGAAATAGCAATCAGCCCCAGCATTTT.

This chain links TRBV25-1 with TRBJ1-2; a possible D gene is TRBD1 (6 bases). The CDR3 contains 14 residues. The germline V and J ends were trimmed by 10 bases and 4 bases, with 19 bases remaining between them. CDR1 MGHDK and CDR2 SYGVNS come from the germline V gene. CDR3 in DNA: TGTGCCAAGCCTCCGGACAGACTTGCCTATGGCTACACCTTC. It specifies CAKPPDRLAYGYTF.

In its sample, this clone was seen a few times. CDR3: CASRGVWPTDTQYF. The CDR3 DNA reads as TGTGCCAGCAGGGGCGTCTGGCCCACAGATACGCAGTATTTT. J is TRBJ2-3 and V is TRBV6-5; D is unresolved. CDR1 and CDR2 (germline): MNHEY, SVGAGI. The CDR3 has 14 amino acids. Trimming removed 6 bases from V and 2 bases from J, with 12 bases in between.

A few counts support this clone. The chain has TRBV5-4 and TRBJ2-7, with TRBD1 matching 7 bases. The V gene end was trimmed by 1 base and the J gene end by 1 base; junction bases not matched to a gene: 2. The CDR3 sequence is 14 residues long. Germline values: CDR1 SGHNT, CDR2 YYREEE (reference sequence). Here the CDR3 reads CASSLWGQSYEQYF. The CDR3, as DNA: TGTGCCAGCAGCTTGTGGGGACAGTCCTACGAGCAGTACTTC.

J is TRBJ1-4 and V is TRBV7-9; 8 bases match TRBD1. This CDR3 is built from 15 residues. In germline, CDR1 is SEHNR, CDR2 FQNEAQ (reference sequence). Trimming removed 0 bases from V and 8 bases from J; junction bases left unmatched: 5. CDR3 coding DNA: TGTGCCAGCAGCTTAGCGGCAGGGGGCAGGGAAAAACTGTTTTTT. It translates to CASSLAAGGREKLFF. Full variable domain (remainder filled in from reference TRBV7-9 and TRBJ1-4): DTGVSQNPRHKITKRGQNVTFRCDPISEHNRLYWYRQTLGQGPEFLTYFQNEAQLEKSRLLSDRFSAERPKGSFSTLEIQRTEQGDSAMYLCASSLAAGGREKLFFGSGTQLSVL.

V and J are TRBV10-2 and TRBJ2-7, with 10 bases aligning to TRBD2. From germline, CDR1 is WSHSY and CDR2 SAAADI. J lost 5 bases, V lost 0 bases, and 10 bases had no gene match. The CDR3 spans 17 residues. The CDR3 nucleotides are TGCGCCAGCAGTGAGTCGAGTCCCAGCGGGGGGGCCGACGAGCAGTACTTC. Translated: CASSESSPSGGADEQYF.

DNA for the CDR3: TGCGCCAGCAGCTCCCAGGGGGCTAACTATGGCTACACCTTC. This encodes CASSSQGANYGYTF. V is TRBV5-1 and J is TRBJ1-2; 7 positions agree with TRBD1. Germline CDR1 reads SGHRS; CDR2 reads YFSETQ. The V segment lost 3 bases and the J segment 0 bases; nucleotides outside the gene matches: 2. The CDR3 consists of 14 residues.

This clone was seen more than once but under ten times. V is TRBV18 and J is TRBJ1-1, with D perhaps TRBD1 (5 bases). V gave up 2 bases and J gave up 0 bases, with 10 bases separating them. Germline CDR1 KGHSH, CDR2 LQKENI. The CDR3 extends over 15 amino acids. CDR3 residues: CASSPIAGLNTEAFF. CDR3 DNA: TGTGCCAGCTCACCAATAGCAGGGTTGAACACTGAAGCTTTCTTT.